This T cell receptor (beta chain) was recorded in a study of blood T cells in healthy people across ages. General study results and limits: The fall in TCR beta diversity per million T cells was roughly linear with age.

This CDR3 contains 15 residues. Trimming shortened V by 0 bases and J by 5 bases, and 14 bases separated the two germline ends. Germline V lookup: CDR1 SGHVS, CDR2 FNYEAQ. The use of a sample-barcoded 5' primer and a J-beta primer mix characterized a second PCR of roughly 7 to 11 cycles. A single record per CDR3 protein comes from TCRdb applying MiXCR to the 5' RACE reads. The profile shows about 500,000 distinct CDR3 sequences, around 24% of them singletons. A few counts support this clonotype. Its cognate antigen is unknown. This sample was shared with a second study, whose subject was T cells of mothers and their children.

The sample was blood. The TCR originated in a boy under 18 in good health. The V call is TRBV7-6, the J call TRBJ2-7; tentatively, D is TRBD1 (6 bases). Written as DNA, the CDR3 is TGTGCCAGCAGCTTAGCTTCAACAGGGCGGGACGAGCAGTACTTC. Protein: CASSLASTGRDEQYF.